This TCR beta chain was sequenced for a study of blood T cell repertoires in COVID-19. Turning to the study itself: The origin of the acute and convalescent COVID-19 samples was the United States, Italy and Spain.

In the study's own analysis: Quantification of nucleated cells was approximated via reference gene primer amplification. TCRdb's table, derived via immunoSEQ multiplex PCR, lists solely in-frame clones and lacks some. The DNA gave D and trimming, while V, J and clone size come from that table. Among approximately 240,000 clones listed, approximately 79% were seen once. In germline, CDR1 is SNHLY, CDR2 FYNNEI. This CDR3 is 14 amino acids long. V lost 7 bases to trimming and J lost 8 bases; unmatched junction nucleotides: 8. The rearrangement links TRBV2 to TRBJ1-4, with 9 nucleotides matching TRBD1. Sequencing was performed on peripheral blood. This TCR came from a woman older than 75 with active or convalescent COVID-19. The CDR3 reads CASTLDRGNEKLFF. For the CDR3, the DNA is TGTGCCAGCACCCTGGACAGGGGTAACGAAAAACTGTTTTTT.